This TCR beta chain was profiled in a study of cytomegalovirus exposure and HLA in healthy donors. PCR was performed using 60 Vbeta and 13 Jbeta primers. Sequencing used immunoSEQ multiplex PCR; TCRdb keeps in-frame clones, though not all of them. The data show over 100,000 clones, approximately 90% seen once. Looked up from germline, CDR1 is SGHRS and CDR2 is YFSETQ. This CDR3 spans 13 amino acids. V dropped 0 bases and J dropped 1 base, with 4 bases sitting between them. The clonotype originates from a woman under 40 in good health and CMV-seronegative. The specimen sequenced was PBMCs. The gene calls are TRBV5-1 and TRBJ1-1; D is ambiguous. For the CDR3, the DNA is TGCGCCAGCAGCTTGGCTACGAACACTGAAGCTTTCTTT. This encodes CASSLATNTEAFF. Full variable domain (missing parts from reference TRBV5-1 and TRBJ1-1): KAGVTQTPRYLIKTRGQQVTLSCSPISGHRSVSWYQQTPGQGLQFLFEYFSETQRNKGNFPGRFSGRQFSNSRSEMNVSTLELGDSALYLCASSLATNTEAFFGQGTRLTVV.